This T cell receptor (beta chain) was recovered during a study of OX40 agonist ivuxolimab in advanced cancers. Turning to the overall study: Ivuxolimab was an agonistic, fully human IgG2 monoclonal antibody directed against OX40 (CD134), a costimulatory receptor. Intravenous ivuxolimab was administered to patients every 2 weeks at six dose levels: 0.01, 0.1, 0.3, 1.5, 3 and 10 mg/kg. Of the roughly 52 dose-escalation patients, hepatocellular carcinoma was present in about 20, melanoma in around 15, renal cell carcinoma in 9 and head and neck cancer in 9. In the dose-escalation cohort, over 65% of patients were male, and the mean age was approximately 55 years, with a range of roughly 23 to 85. Patients were allowed to have had prior anti-PD-1, anti-PD-L1 or anti-CTLA-4 therapy, and less than 45% of the dose-escalation patients had previously received checkpoint inhibitors. Partial responses occurred in three dose-escalation patients, of whom one had hepatocellular carcinoma and two had cutaneous melanoma. The point of sequencing TCRbeta in the periphery was to test whether ivuxolimab changed TCR sequence diversity and drove clonal T-cell expansion. The paper reports the monotherapy dose-escalation portion (N of about 54 patients) of the phase I ivuxolimab trial. On the study overall, not on this receptor specifically: After ivuxolimab, more expanded clones were found on average in CD8+ T cells than in CD4+ T cells. Which antigens the clonally expanded peripheral T cells were specific for was not determined. Low levels of normalized T-cell clonal expansion were also seen in some nonresponding patients. In the 0.1-3.0 mg/kg groups, partial responders were among the patients with the lowest normalized peripheral clonal expansion, particularly in CD8+ T cells. At doses of 0.1 to 3.0 mg/kg, clonal expansion of both CD4+ and CD8+ blood T cells was observed from baseline to week 6.

V loses 4 bases of germline sequence and J loses 3 bases, and the interval between the two ends is 16 bases. As encoded in the germline V gene, CDR1 is SQVTM while CDR2 is ANQGSEA. The CDR3 sequence holds 14 residues, the cysteine and phenylalanine included. CDR3 DNA only is kept here, 42 bases in frame from base 1. Regarding this clone: Its antigen is currently not known. Base qualities are not provided; no much larger clone lies one nucleotide away.

To sequence the TCRbeta CDR3 region, genomic DNA was isolated from the sorted cells. The immunoSEQ Assay was used to sequence the TCRbeta CDR3 regions. TCRdb stores this immuneACCESS table with in-frame sequences only. Part of the clones is absent; in the studies checked, under half of the shortfall reflects unresolved V genes, and no reason is known for the rest. The sample table holds tens of thousands of clones, of which 87% were seen once. Roughly 4% of the sample is taken by the ten largest. The trial excluded patients who had a history of autoimmune disease or were on systemic immunosuppression. Peripheral blood for TCR sequencing was collected from all dose cohorts at baseline, on cycle 4 day 1, and on cycle 7 day 1. The samples were drawn from a first-in-human, open-label, multicenter phase I dose-escalation trial of ivuxolimab. Adults with locally advanced or metastatic melanoma, renal cell carcinoma, hepatocellular carcinoma or head and neck squamous cell carcinoma were enrolled in the trial. Before TCR sequencing, CD4+ T cells and CD8+ T cells were sorted from peripheral blood as separate populations.

This receptor was obtained from an adult with an advanced solid tumor such as melanoma, head and neck, liver or kidney cancer. Recombination linked TRBV29-1 to TRBJ2-7; too little of a D gene remains to name it. The sample in question was CD4+ or CD8+ T cells sorted from blood, obtained in a trial of the OX40 agonist ivuxolimab. The DNA sequence follows: TGCAGCGTTGGCCCCCGTTTCAACCACTACGAGCAGTACTTC. It encodes CSVGPRFNHYEQYF.